This T cell receptor beta chain was sequenced for a study of vaccination and CD4 T cells after COVID-19 (dated by TCRdb to the early 2020s). Some background on the complete study: Convalescent patients had a positive SARS-CoV-2 result on nasal swab PCR, and of these patients, fewer than ten had mild disease and one had severe disease. Post-COVID blood samples were collected from convalescent patients a median of roughly 100 days after diagnosis, with a range of about 30 to 170 days. Each participant got two doses of either the Pfizer-BioNTech BNT162b2 vaccine (n=8) or the Moderna mRNA-1273 vaccine (n=2). In ten to eleven COVID-19 convalescent patients and a few infection-naive healthy vaccine recipients, researchers compared the spike-specific CD4+ TCR repertoire from before mRNA vaccination with the repertoire from after. As controls, cultures received a CEFX viral epitope pool (the positive control), an HIV-1 Nef peptide pool (the negative control), or no peptide at all. Culture stimuli were overlapping spike peptide pools from SARS-CoV-2 and from the common cold coronaviruses HCoV-NL63, HCoV-OC43 and HCoV-229E. Post-vaccine blood samples were collected a median of around 70 days after the second vaccine dose, ranging from about 13 to 241 days. The convalescent cohort included six males and four females, with two Hispanic individuals, seven Caucasians, two Asians and one multiracial person.

Receptor libraries were prepared by PCR. DNA from cultured CD4+ T cells underwent TCR sequencing with the Oncomine TCR Beta short-read assay at the Johns Hopkins FTIC core. Genomic DNA was extracted from the cultured CD4+ T cells with the QIAamp micro DNA kit. The Oncomine TCR Beta libraries from cultured CD4+ T cells were pooled using unique dual indexes and then sequenced on an Illumina iSeq 100. The authors' pipeline ran thus. Non-productive sequences were removed, and CDR3s that did not start with C, did not end with F or W, or were shorter than 7 amino acids were discarded. Antigen-specific clonotypes were identified with the MANAFEST web application by comparing peptide-stimulated wells with reference and other culture wells. For a clone to be called positive, the clone needed an FDR below 0.05, an odds ratio above 5, and a productive frequency above 0.1% in at least two of three replicate wells. A clonotype was classed as cross-reactive if the clonotype showed significant expansion both in SARS-CoV-2 spike wells and in at least one common cold coronavirus spike condition. Levenshtein distances (stringdist) and unrooted phylogenetic trees (ape) in R version 3.6.1 were used to assess CDR3 homology. The raw public reads went through TCRdb reprocessing: fastp at Q25, MiXCR clone calling, in-frame beta chains kept. Rows are unified per CDR3 protein, each entry keeping the most common DNA and genes. These V and J calls rely on TCRdb rather than the paper's analysis. The sample table contains approximately 16,000 distinct CDR3 sequences; only one count was recorded for 57% of them. The top ten clonotypes cover less than 10% of the sample.

Points the paper makes about the study in general: Only a relatively small number of convalescent patients were included in the study, and early timepoints following natural infection were not analyzed. Among convalescent patients, a median approximately 88% of the SARS-CoV-2-reactive clones seen after vaccination appeared only after vaccination, which suggests priming specific to the vaccine. An increase in the median number of SARS-CoV-2-reactive clonotypes from roughly 20 after infection to 38 after vaccination was observed, but the change was not found to be significant. Of the vaccine-specific clones in convalescent patients, 304 of 307, or nearly all, reacted only to SARS-CoV-2 spike and did not cross-react with common cold coronaviruses.

With regard to this clonotype: Its antigen remains undetermined. No base qualities exist here, and no much larger clone lies one base off it.

V is cut by 3 bases and J by 6 bases, and the space between the germline ends is 12 bases. Measured from the cysteine to the phenylalanine, the CDR3 is 14 residues long. Only the CDR3 DNA stays, 42 bases, in frame from base 1. Interpreted using the paper, the treatment or condition label stands for: 10-day PBMC culture with coronavirus spike peptide pools or control peptides (ViraFEST assay). The study used the ViraFEST assay, which expanded antigen-specific T cells with peptide pools and then identified expanded clonotypes by TCR sequencing. The convalescent patients' positive SARS-CoV-2 PCR tests were from March to December 2020, which was before the Alpha, Beta and Delta variants emerged in the United States. Each well held 1.5 million to 2.5 million PBMCs cultured with roughly 10 ug/ml peptide pools in IMDM containing 5% human AB serum and 7.5 to 10 IU/ml IL-2. On days 3 and 7, half of the culture medium was replaced with fresh IL-2-containing medium. Once the cells had been in culture for less than 12 days, the EasySep CD4+ T cell isolation kit was used to isolate CD4+ T cells by negative selection. PBMCs were separated from whole blood using Ficoll-Paque Plus gradient centrifugation and then either used fresh or cryopreserved at -140C. In general, triplicate wells were set up for every culture condition.

Input material: CD4+ T cells from blood, cultured in vitro. Recombination linked TRBV12-3 or TRBV12-4 to TRBJ1-5, with no confident D gene call. The receptor was isolated from a human donor who had recovered from COVID-19. The nucleotide sequence is TGTGCCAGCAGTTTTTGGTTCAAGGGTCAGCCCCAGCATTTT. This gives the protein CASSFWFKGQPQHF.